This T cell receptor beta chain was identified during a study of blood T cell repertoires in COVID-19. At the level of the study: Collection of acute and convalescent COVID-19 samples took place in the United States, Italy and Spain.

Original processing methods: Amplification with reference gene primers provided the estimates of nucleated cell counts. Libraries were prepared by immunoSEQ multiplex PCR; TCRdb keeps only in-frame clonotypes and omits some of them. That table supplies the V and J calls and clone size; D and trimming were determined from the DNA. In the table there are a few hundred thousand clones, approximately 88% of which are singletons. The CDR3 contains 15 residues. Germline-derived CDR1 and CDR2 are KGHDR and SFDVKD. The V end was cut by 9 bases, the J end by 2 bases, with 17 bases between. The cohort comprised adults aged about 18 to 90 years residing in around 25 US areas. Cohort placement rested on clinical history that participants reported themselves.

The TCR sequence derives from a man aged 18 to 30 with acute COVID-19. The rearrangement joins TRBV24-1 to TRBJ2-3; the D gene is possibly TRBD2 (6 bases). Material for sequencing was PBMCs or T cells enriched from blood (not recorded which). CDR3 sequence reads: CATGEARRDTDTQYF. CDR3 DNA: TGTGCCACCGGAGAAGCTAGGCGGGACACAGATACGCAGTATTTT.